The TCR beta chain under discussion was sequenced for a study of blood T cell repertoires in COVID-19. As for the study in general: COVID-19 samples from acute and convalescent phases originated in the United States, Italy and Spain. In each case, the material was cDNA or gDNA derived from T cells, B-cell-depleted T cells, or PBMCs.

This CDR3 has 17 amino acids. Germline V gene data show CDR1 as KGHSH and CDR2 as LQKENI. Trimming stripped 2 bases from V and 3 bases from J, with 17 bases between. As processed by the authors: From reference gene primer amplification, estimates of nucleated cell counts were derived. Libraries were prepared by immunoSEQ multiplex PCR; TCRdb keeps only in-frame clonotypes and omits some of them. From that table come the V and J calls and clone size; the DNA was used to work out D and trimming. Here the sample spans approximately 160,000 clones, 65% to 80% being singletons. The sequence derives from a man between 60 and 70 years old with acute or convalescent COVID-19. The sequenced material came from peripheral blood. The chain employs TRBV18 and TRBJ1-3; D gene unclear. CDR3 sequence (DNA): TGTGCCAGCTCACCAGTCTTACTTCGGGGTGGTGGAAACACCATATATTTT. Encoded protein: CASSPVLLRGGGNTIYF.